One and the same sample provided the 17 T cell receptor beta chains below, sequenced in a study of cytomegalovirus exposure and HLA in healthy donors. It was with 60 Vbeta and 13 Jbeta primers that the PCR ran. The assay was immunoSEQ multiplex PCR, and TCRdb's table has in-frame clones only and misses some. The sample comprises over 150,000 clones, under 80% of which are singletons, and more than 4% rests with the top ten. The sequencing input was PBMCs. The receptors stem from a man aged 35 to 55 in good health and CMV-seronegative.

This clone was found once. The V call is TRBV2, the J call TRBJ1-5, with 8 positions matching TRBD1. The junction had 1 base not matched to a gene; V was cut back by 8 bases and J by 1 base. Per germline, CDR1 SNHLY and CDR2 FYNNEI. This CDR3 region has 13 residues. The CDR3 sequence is CASRDRSNQPQHF. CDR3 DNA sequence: TGTGCCAGCCGGGACAGGAGCAATCAGCCCCAGCATTTT.

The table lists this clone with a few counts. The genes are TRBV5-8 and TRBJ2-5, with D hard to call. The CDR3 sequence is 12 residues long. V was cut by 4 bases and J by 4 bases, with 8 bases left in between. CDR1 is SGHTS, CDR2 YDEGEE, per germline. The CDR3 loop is CASSISGETQYF. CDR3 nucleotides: TGTGCCAGCAGCATATCAGGAGAGACCCAGTACTTC.

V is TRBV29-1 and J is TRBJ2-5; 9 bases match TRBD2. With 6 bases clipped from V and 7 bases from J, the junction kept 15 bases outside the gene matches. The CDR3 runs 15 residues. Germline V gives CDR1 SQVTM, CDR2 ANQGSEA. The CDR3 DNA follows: TGCAGCGTCCTTGCGGGGCTAGCGGGGTCCAGGACCCAGTACTTC. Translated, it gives CSVLAGLAGSRTQYF.

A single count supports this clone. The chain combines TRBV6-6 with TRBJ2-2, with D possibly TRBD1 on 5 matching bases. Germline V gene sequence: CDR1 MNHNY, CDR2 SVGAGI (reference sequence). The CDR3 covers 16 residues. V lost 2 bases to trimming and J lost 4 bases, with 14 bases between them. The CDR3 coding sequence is TGTGCCAGCAGTTACCTCAGGGCGTCGGCCACCGGGGAGCTGTTTTTT. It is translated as CASSYLRASATGELFF.

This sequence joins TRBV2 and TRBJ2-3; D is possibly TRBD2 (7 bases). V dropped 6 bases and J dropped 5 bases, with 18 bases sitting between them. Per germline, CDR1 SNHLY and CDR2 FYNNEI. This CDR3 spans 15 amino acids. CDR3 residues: CASRVLQGGGDTQYF. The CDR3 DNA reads TGTGCCAGCAGAGTACTACAGGGAGGGGGAGATACGCAGTATTTT. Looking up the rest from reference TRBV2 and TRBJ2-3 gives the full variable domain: EPEVTQTPSHQVTQMGQEVILRCVPISNHLYFYWYRQILGQKVEFLVSFYNNEISEKSEIFDDQFSVERPDGSNFTLKIRSTKLEDSAMYFCASRVLQGGGDTQYFGPGTRLTVL.

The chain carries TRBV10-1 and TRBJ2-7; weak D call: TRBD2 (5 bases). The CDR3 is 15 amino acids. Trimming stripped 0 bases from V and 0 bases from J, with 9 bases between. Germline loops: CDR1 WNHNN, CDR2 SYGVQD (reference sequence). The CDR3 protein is CASSESGDRSYEQYF. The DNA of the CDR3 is TGCGCCAGCAGTGAGTCGGGAGACCGCTCCTACGAGCAGTACTTC.

The CDR3 nucleotides are TGCGCCAGCAGCTTGGGTCAGGCCGCAACTAATGAAAAACTGTTTTTT. Translated, it gives CASSLGQAATNEKLFF. The rearrangement joins TRBV5-1 to TRBJ1-4; D is ambiguous. The CDR3 runs to 16 residues. CDR1 is SGHRS and CDR2 is YFSETQ in the germline V gene. The V end was cut by 0 bases, the J end by 0 bases, with 9 bases between.

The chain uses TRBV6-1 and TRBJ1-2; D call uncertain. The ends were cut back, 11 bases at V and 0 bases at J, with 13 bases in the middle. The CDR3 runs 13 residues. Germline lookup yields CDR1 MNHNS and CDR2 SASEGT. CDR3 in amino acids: CACWESANYGYTF. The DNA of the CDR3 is TGTGCCTGTTGGGAGAGTGCTAACTATGGCTACACCTTC.

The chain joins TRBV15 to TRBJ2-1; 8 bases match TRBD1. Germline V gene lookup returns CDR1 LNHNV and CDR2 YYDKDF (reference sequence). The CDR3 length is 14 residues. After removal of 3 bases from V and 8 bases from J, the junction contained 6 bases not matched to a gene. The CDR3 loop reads CATSRGAGGDEQFF. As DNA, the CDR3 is TGTGCCACCAGCAGGGGGGCAGGGGGCGATGAGCAGTTCTTC.

The CDR3 DNA is TGTGCCAGCAGTGAACAGGTCCTTCGGCCCTACGAGCAGTACTTC. It yields the protein CASSEQVLRPYEQYF. The rearrangement joins TRBV2 to TRBJ2-7, with D unclear. CDR3 length equals 15 residues. Deletions cut 2 bases from V and 2 bases from J, with 13 bases between. Germline values: CDR1 SNHLY, CDR2 FYNNEI.

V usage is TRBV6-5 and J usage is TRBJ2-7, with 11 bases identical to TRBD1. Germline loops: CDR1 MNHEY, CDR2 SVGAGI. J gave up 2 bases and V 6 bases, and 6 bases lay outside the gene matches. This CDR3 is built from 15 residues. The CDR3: CASSLRGQGAYEQYF. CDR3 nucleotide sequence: TGTGCCAGCAGCCTCCGGGGACAGGGGGCCTACGAGCAGTACTTC.

The CDR3 DNA reads as TGCAGCGTTGAAGATCCCAGGGCCCCCTACGAGCAGTACTTC. It is translated as CSVEDPRAPYEQYF. V usage is TRBV29-1 and J usage is TRBJ2-5; tentatively, D is TRBD1 (5 bases). The DNA end is a closer match to TRBJ2-7, so the J assignment may be wrong. This CDR3 contains 14 residues. The germline CDR1 and CDR2 sequences are SQVTM and ANQGSEA.

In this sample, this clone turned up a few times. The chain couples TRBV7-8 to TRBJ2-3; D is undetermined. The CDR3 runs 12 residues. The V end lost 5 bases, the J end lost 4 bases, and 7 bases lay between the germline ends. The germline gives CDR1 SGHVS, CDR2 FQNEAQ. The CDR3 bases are TGTGCCAGCAGCAGCGCGGCAGATACGCAGTATTTT. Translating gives CASSSAADTQYF.

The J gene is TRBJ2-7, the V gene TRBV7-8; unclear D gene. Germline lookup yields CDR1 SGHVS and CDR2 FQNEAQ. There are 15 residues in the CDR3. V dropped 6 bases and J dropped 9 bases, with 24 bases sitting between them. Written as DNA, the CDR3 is TGTGCCAGCAGTCCGAGTGACACTCCCCGAGTTGGGCAGTACTTC. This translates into CASSPSDTPRVGQYF. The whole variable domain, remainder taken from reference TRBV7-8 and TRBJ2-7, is GAGVSQSPRYKVAKRGQDVALRCDPISGHVSLFWYQQALGQGPEFLTYFQNEAQLDKSGLPSDRFFAERPEGSVSTLKIQRTQQEDSAVYLCASSPSDTPRVGQYFGPGTRLTVT.

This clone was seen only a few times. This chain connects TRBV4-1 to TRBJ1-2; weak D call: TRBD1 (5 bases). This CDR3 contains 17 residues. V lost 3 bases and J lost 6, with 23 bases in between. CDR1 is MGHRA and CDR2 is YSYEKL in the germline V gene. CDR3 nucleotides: TGCGCCAGCAGCCACCGAGAGGCAGGGATACAAATCGATGGCTACACCTTC. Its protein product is CASSHREAGIQIDGYTF.

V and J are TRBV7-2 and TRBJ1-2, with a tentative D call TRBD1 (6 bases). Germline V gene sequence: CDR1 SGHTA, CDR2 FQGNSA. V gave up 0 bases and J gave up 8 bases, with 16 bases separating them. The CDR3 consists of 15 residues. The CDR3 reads CASSLAGGGGRGYTF. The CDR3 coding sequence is TGTGCCAGCAGCTTAGCGGGTGGGGGGGGCCGCGGCTACACCTTC.

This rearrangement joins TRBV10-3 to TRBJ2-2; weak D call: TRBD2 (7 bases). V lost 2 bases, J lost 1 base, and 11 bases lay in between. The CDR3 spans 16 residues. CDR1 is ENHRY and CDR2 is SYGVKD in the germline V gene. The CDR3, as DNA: TGTGCCATCAGTGAGCCGGGGGGCGAGAACACCGGGGAGCTGTTTTTT. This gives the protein CAISEPGGENTGELFF.